A single T cell receptor (beta chain) is shown here with its context. This specimen belongs to a study of blood T cell repertoires in COVID-19. The CDR3 is 13 amino acids. V lost 4 bases, J lost 7 bases, and 14 bases lay in between. Looked up from germline, CDR1 is SNHLY and CDR2 is FYNNEI. Enrolment of Seattle patients took place during active infection, and they were followed longitudinally. Some clones are missing from TCRdb's copy, which holds only in-frame ones; the method was immunoSEQ multiplex PCR. The sample yields around 430,000 clones, approximately 90% seen once. Sequencing input: peripheral blood. This chain connects TRBV2 to TRBJ2-7; D may be TRBD2 (6 bases). This receptor was obtained from a woman between 45 and 65 years old with COVID-19, enrolled during active disease. CDR3 coding DNA: TGTGCCAGCAGTGTAAACCTGGAGGGAGAGCAGTACTTC. Translating it yields CASSVNLEGEQYF.